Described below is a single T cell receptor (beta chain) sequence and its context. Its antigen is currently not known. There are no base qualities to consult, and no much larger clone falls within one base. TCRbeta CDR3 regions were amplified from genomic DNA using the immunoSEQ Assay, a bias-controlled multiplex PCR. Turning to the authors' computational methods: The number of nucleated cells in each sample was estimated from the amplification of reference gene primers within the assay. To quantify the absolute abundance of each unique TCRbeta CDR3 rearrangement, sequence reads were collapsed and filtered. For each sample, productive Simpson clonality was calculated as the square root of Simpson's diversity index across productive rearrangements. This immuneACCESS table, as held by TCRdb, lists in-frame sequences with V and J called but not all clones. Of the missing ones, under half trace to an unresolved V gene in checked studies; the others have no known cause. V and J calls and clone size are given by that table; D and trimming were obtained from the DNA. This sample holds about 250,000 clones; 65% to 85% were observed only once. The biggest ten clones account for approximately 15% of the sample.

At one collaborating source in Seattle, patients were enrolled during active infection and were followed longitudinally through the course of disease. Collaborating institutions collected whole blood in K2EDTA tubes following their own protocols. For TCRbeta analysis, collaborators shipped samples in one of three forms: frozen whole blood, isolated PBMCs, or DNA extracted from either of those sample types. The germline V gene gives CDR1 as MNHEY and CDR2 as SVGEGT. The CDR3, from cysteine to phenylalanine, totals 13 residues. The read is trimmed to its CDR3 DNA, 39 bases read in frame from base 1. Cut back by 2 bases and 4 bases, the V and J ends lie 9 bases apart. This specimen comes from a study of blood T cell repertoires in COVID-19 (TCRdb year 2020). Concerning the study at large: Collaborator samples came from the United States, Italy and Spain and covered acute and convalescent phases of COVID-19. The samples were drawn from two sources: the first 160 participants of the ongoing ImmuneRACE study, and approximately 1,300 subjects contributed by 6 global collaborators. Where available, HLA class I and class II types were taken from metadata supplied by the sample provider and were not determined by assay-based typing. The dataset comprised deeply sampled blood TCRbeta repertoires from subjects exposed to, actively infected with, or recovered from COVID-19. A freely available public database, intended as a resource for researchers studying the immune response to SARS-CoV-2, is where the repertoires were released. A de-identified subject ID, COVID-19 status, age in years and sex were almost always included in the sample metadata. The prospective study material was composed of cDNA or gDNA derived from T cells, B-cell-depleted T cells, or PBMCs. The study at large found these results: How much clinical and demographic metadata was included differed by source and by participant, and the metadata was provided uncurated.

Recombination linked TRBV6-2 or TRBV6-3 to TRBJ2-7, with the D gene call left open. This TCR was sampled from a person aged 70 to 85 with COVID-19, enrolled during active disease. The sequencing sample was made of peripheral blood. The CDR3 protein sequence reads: CASSYVLGYEQYF. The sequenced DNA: TGTGCCAGCAGTTACGTTCTCGGTTACGAGCAGTACTTC.